This T cell receptor (beta chain) was obtained from a study of blood T cell repertoires in COVID-19. Study background: From T cells, B-cell-depleted T cells, or PBMCs came the material, which was cDNA or gDNA.

In this sample, this clone turned up a few times. Individuals aged about 18 to 89 years were recruited from 20 to 25 US areas. TCRdb's copy holds only in-frame clones and misses some; the assay was immunoSEQ multiplex PCR. The sample holds around 140,000 clones, approximately 87% seen once. The CDR3 covers 16 residues. Germline V gives CDR1 SGHTA, CDR2 FQGTGA. Deletions cut 2 bases from V and 5 bases from J, with 17 bases between. This receptor was obtained from a man in his 60s who had recovered from COVID-19. The J gene is TRBJ2-3, the V gene TRBV7-3, with D possibly matching TRBD2 (5 bases). Sequenced input: PBMCs or T cells enriched from blood (not recorded which). The CDR3 DNA reads as TGTGCCAGCAGCTTACAGGCTAGCTCTAGCTTAGATACGCAGTATTTT. It codes for CASSLQASSSLDTQYF. The whole variable domain, remainder taken from reference TRBV7-3 and TRBJ2-3, is GAGVSQTPSNKVTEKGKYVELRCDPISGHTALYWYRQSLGQGPEFLIYFQGTGAADDSGLPNDRFFAVRPEGSVSTLKIQRTERGDSAVYLCASSLQASSSLDTQYFGPGTRLTVL.